Sequencing of this T cell receptor beta chain was carried out in a study of cytomegalovirus exposure and HLA in healthy donors. General study results and limits: In a later analysis, at a false discovery rate of 0.05, approximately 16,000 TCR beta sequences were associated with HLA alleles. Cytomegalovirus status was reportedly diagnosed by the classifier with high sensitivity and specificity. It was shown in a later analysis that HLA-associated TCR beta chains were more clonally expanded than other, equally common chains.

A note on this clone: Its target is unknown.

CDR1 is LNHDA and CDR2 is SQIVND in the germline V gene (reference sequence). This CDR3 has 15 residues. V trimming: 8 bases; J trimming: 5 bases; junction bases outside the gene matches: 8. Primers included in the PCR were 60 Vbeta and 13 Jbeta primers. Generated by immunoSEQ multiplex PCR, the TCRdb table keeps only in-frame clones and is missing some. Here the sample spans about 120,000 clones, 80% being singletons. Regarding donors, all were healthy bone marrow donors. The chain joins TRBV19 to TRBJ2-1, with 11 nucleotides matching TRBD2. Sequenced: PBMCs. This TCR was recovered from a man aged 25 to 45 in good health and CMV-seronegative. Here the CDR3 DNA reads TGTGCCAGTGGCCCTAGCGGGAGGTTGAACAATGAGCAGTTCTTC. Its translation: CASGPSGRLNNEQFF.